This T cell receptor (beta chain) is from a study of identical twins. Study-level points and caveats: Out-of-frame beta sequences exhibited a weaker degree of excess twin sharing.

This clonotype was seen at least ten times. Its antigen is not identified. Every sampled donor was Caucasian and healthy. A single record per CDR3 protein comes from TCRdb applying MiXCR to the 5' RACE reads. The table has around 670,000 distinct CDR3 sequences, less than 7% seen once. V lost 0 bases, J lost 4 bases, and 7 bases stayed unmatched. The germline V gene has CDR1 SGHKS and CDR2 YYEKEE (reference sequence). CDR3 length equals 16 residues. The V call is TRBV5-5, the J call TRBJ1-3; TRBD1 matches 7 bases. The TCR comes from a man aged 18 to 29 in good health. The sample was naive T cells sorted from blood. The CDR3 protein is CASSLVATGIGNTIYF. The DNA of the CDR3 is TGTGCCAGCAGCTTGGTCGCGACAGGGATCGGAAACACCATATATTTT.